This is a list of T cell receptor beta chains from one sample in a study of T cell responses to AZD1222 COVID-19 vaccine. The data were produced by immunoSEQ multiplex PCR, yet TCRdb's version contains in-frame clones alone and is incomplete. The sample includes just under 150,000 clones, around 83% of them seen just once. This specimen was peripheral blood, taken 28 days after the second AZD1222 dose. These receptors all stem from an adult who received the AZD1222 COVID-19 vaccine. The CDR3 runs from the conserved cysteine through the conserved F or W. A D gene is named only where the DNA matches it firmly. Rows may omit the clone size; those that give it use once, few, many or a size class.

TGTGCCAGCAGCGTTCGGTGGTCAATCACAGATACGCAGTATTTT | CASSVRWSITDTQYF | TRBJ2-3 | NA | once | TRBV9
TGTGCCTGGAGTGTCGGGATCAAGGGGACTAATGAAAAACTGTTTTTT | CAWSVGIKGTNEKLFF | TRBJ1-4 | NA | NA | TRBV30
TGTGCCAGTAGTCCTGGACAGGGGGCTCTGTACACCTTC | CASSPGQGALYTF | TRBJ1-2 | TRBD1 | once | TRBV19
TGTGCCAGCAGCCTTAACCAAGGGACGGACGGCTACACCTTC | CASSLNQGTDGYTF | TRBJ1-2 | NA | once | TRBV3-1/TRBV3-2
TGTGCCAGCAGTTTACCCAGGGCGGAGCTGGTCGGTGGCTACACCTTC | CASSLPRAELVGGYTF | TRBJ1-2 | NA | NA | TRBV28
TGTGCCAGCAGCTTAGCTCTCCCCTTGGGGGCTCAGACCTGGAACACTGAAGCTTTCTTT | CASSLALPLGAQTWNTEAFF | TRBJ1-1 | NA | NA | TRBV7-8
TGTGCCAGCTCACCAGCTCAGGGCTCTGGAAACACCATATATTTT | CASSPAQGSGNTIYF | TRBJ1-3 | NA | NA | TRBV18
TGTGCCAGCAGTGAGGGAATGGGGTACGGCTACACCTTC | CASSEGMGYGYTF | TRBJ1-2 | NA | NA | TRBV2
TGTGCCAGCAGTTTTCTGGGGCTAGCGGGGGGGACCCAGTACTTC | CASSFLGLAGGTQYF | TRBJ2-5 | TRBD2 | NA | TRBV27
TGTGCCAGCAGCCAAGAGGGACTCCAGTACACCTTC | CASSQEGLQYTF | TRBJ1-2 | NA | NA | TRBV3-1/TRBV3-2
TGTGCCAGTAGTATCTGGACAGGGGAAGAGACCCAGTACTTC | CASSIWTGEETQYF | TRBJ2-5 | TRBD1 | NA | TRBV19
TGTGCCAGCAGTTTAAGAGGGGGAGTACAGCCCCAGCATTTT | CASSLRGGVQPQHF | TRBJ1-5 | NA | NA | TRBV28
TGTGCCAGCAGTTTACCACATTATAGCAATCAGCCCCAGCATTTT | CASSLPHYSNQPQHF | TRBJ1-5 | NA | NA | TRBV28
TGTGCCAGCAGTTACTATATAGCGGCGGCCACTGAAGCTTTCTTT | CASSYYIAAATEAFF | TRBJ1-1 | NA | NA | TRBV6-2/TRBV6-3
TGCGCCAGCAGCCCCTCGGGACTAGCGTCTAGAGATACGCAGTATTTT | CASSPSGLASRDTQYF | TRBJ2-3 | TRBD2 | NA | TRBV4-1
TGTGCCAGCAGTTTGGGAACAGGGGGCACCGGGGAGCTGTTTTTT | CASSLGTGGTGELFF | TRBJ2-2 | TRBD1 | NA | TRBV27
TGTGCCAGTAGCCGGAGCGGCACCGGGGAGCTGTTTTTT | CASSRSGTGELFF | TRBJ2-2 | NA | NA | TRBV19
TGTGCCAGCAGTAGGCCGGGGTCCCATGAGCAGTTCTTC | CASSRPGSHEQFF | TRBJ2-1 | NA | NA | TRBV6-2/TRBV6-3
TGTGCCAGCAGTTACTCCGGGGTCTCCGACCTAGCTTTCTTT | CASSYSGVSDLAFF | TRBJ1-1 | NA | NA | TRBV6-6
TGTGCCAGCAGCCCCGCGGGCGCGGGGGGGCAGGCAGATACGCAGTATTTT | CASSPAGAGGQADTQYF | TRBJ2-3 | TRBD2 | NA | TRBV13
TGTGCCAGCAGCATCAGACGAAATGAGCAGTTCTTC | CASSIRRNEQFF | TRBJ2-1 | NA | NA | TRBV11-2
TGCGCCAGCAGCTTGGACACTGAAGCTTTCTTT | CASSLDTEAFF | TRBJ1-1 | NA | NA | TRBV5-1
TGCGCCAGCAGCCAAGTTGGGGGGGACACAGATACGCAGTATTTT | CASSQVGGDTDTQYF | TRBJ2-3 | TRBD2 | once | TRBV4-1
TGTGCCAGCAGTTTTCCTACGGGGACTGGATTGTATACGCAGTATTTT | CASSFPTGTGLYTQYF | TRBJ2-3 | NA | NA | TRBV27
TGTGCCAGCAGTTACTCGTCCCGAGATACGCAGTATTTT | CASSYSSRDTQYF | TRBJ2-3 | NA | NA | TRBV6-6
TGCGCCAGCAGCTTGGCAGGGTGGTCCTATTACACTGAAGCTTTCTTT | CASSLAGWSYYTEAFF | TRBJ1-1 | NA | once | TRBV5-1
TGTGCCAGCAGCGCCAAAGCCGGGACACAGATCAATCAGCCCCAGCATTTT | CASSAKAGTQINQPQHF | TRBJ1-5 | NA | NA | TRBV7-6
TGTGCCAGCAGCCAAGCGGCGGGAGGGCGCGAGCAGTACTTC | CASSQAAGGREQYF | TRBJ2-7 | TRBD2 | few | TRBV4-2
TGTGCCAGTAGTTCGTTTATAGGGGGGGATGAGCAGTTCTTC | CASSSFIGGDEQFF | TRBJ2-1 | NA | NA | TRBV19
TGTGCCAGCAGCGTAGACGGGGGCGCCTACAATGAGCAGTTCTTC | CASSVDGGAYNEQFF | TRBJ2-1 | NA | NA | TRBV9
TGCGCCAGCAGCCCCCTCGTGAGGGATCGAGACATTCAGTACTTC | CASSPLVRDRDIQYF | TRBJ2-4 | NA | NA | TRBV5-1
TGTGCCTGGAGTGGGGGACGCCAGTCTAACTATGGCTACACCTTC | CAWSGGRQSNYGYTF | TRBJ1-2 | NA | NA | TRBV30
TGCAGCGTCAGGGGGCCCTCCTACAATGAGCAGTTCTTC | CSVRGPSYNEQFF | TRBJ2-1 | TRBD1 | NA | TRBV29-1
TGTGCCAGCAGCCCCGGTATTGAGCAGTTCTTC | CASSPGIEQFF | TRBJ2-1 | NA | NA | TRBV7-9
TGTGCCAGCAGCTTGGGACTTTCTAGCTCCTACAATGAGCAGTTCTTC | CASSLGLSSSYNEQFF | TRBJ2-1 | NA | few | TRBV7-2
TGTGCCAGCCAGTCTGAGTCACCCCTCCACTTT | CASQSESPLHF | TRBJ1-6 | NA | few | TRBV7-9
TGTGCCAGCTCAACCGGGGGATACGAGCAGTACTTC | CASSTGGYEQYF | TRBJ2-7 | NA | NA | TRBV25-1
TGTGCCAGCAGCGCAGGGACCTATTATAATTCACCCCTCCACTTT | CASSAGTYYNSPLHF | TRBJ1-6 | NA | once | TRBV9
TGTGCCAGTGCCCGGGACAGCTTTCCGGGGATGAACACCTTC | CASARDSFPGMNTF | TRBJ1-2 | TRBD1 | NA | TRBV6-5
TGTGCCAGCAGCTTAGGGACTAGGAAGATTCAGTACTTC | CASSLGTRKIQYF | TRBJ2-4 | TRBD2 | NA | TRBV7-2
TGTGCCAGCAGCCCGCGGACGGTTTATGGCTACACCTTC | CASSPRTVYGYTF | TRBJ1-2 | NA | NA | TRBV11-2
TGCGCCAGCAGCTCGACCCAGGCGGTTGGGCCCAAGACCCAGTACTTC | CASSSTQAVGPKTQYF | TRBJ2-5 | NA | NA | TRBV5-1
TGTGCCAGTCAGGGACAGTCAAGCAATCAGCCCCAGCATTTT | CASQGQSSNQPQHF | TRBJ1-5 | TRBD1 | NA | TRBV2
TGTGCCAGCAGCCCCCGGGTTCTTGGCCCAGACGAGCAGTTCTTC | CASSPRVLGPDEQFF | TRBJ2-1 | NA | few | TRBV7-6
TGCGCCAGCAGCTTGGGGCCAGGGGAAGAGACCCAGTACTTC | CASSLGPGEETQYF | TRBJ2-5 | NA | NA | TRBV5-1
TGTGCCAGCAGCTCCGTGGGGGGAGGCGATACGCAGTATTTT | CASSSVGGGDTQYF | TRBJ2-3 | NA | NA | TRBV7-9
TGTGCCAGCAGTGAGGTGACAGGGACCCCGTACGAGCAGTACTTC | CASSEVTGTPYEQYF | TRBJ2-7 | TRBD1 | few | TRBV6-1
TGCGCCAGCAGCTTGGGGCCGACGGGGGCCTTTGACACCATATATTTT | CASSLGPTGAFDTIYF | TRBJ1-3 | NA | NA | TRBV5-1
TGTGCTAGTGGTTTGGTACAAGGGGCGAACACTGAAGCTTTCTTT | CASGLVQGANTEAFF | TRBJ1-1 | NA | NA | TRBV12-5
TGTGCCAGTAGCACTCGGAATGAGCAGTTCTTC | CASSTRNEQFF | TRBJ2-1 | NA | few | TRBV19
TGTGCCAGCAGCTCCCCGACGTTCGGCGCTAAGCATGCGAACTATGGCTACACCTTC | CASSSPTFGAKHANYGYTF | TRBJ1-2 | NA | NA | TRBV5-4
TGCGCCAGCAGCTTGGAATCAAGACAGGGGTACAATGAGCAGTTCTTC | CASSLESRQGYNEQFF | TRBJ2-1 | TRBD1 | NA | TRBV5-1
TGTGCCAGCAGTATCAGGGATTGGGGCTACACCTTC | CASSIRDWGYTF | TRBJ1-2 | NA | NA | TRBV28
TGCGCCAGCAGTGCCTCAAGGACAGGGGGGACGGAAGCTTTCTTT | CASSASRTGGTEAFF | TRBJ1-1 | TRBD1 | NA | TRBV10-1
TGCAGCGTGGGACCACCTAACTATGGCTACACCTTC | CSVGPPNYGYTF | TRBJ1-2 | NA | once | TRBV29-1
TGCGCCAGCAAGCTAGGGGAGCGAAATGAAAAACTGTTTTTT | CASKLGERNEKLFF | TRBJ1-4 | NA | NA | TRBV5-1
TGTGCCAGCAGCTTTGGGGGCACCGAGACCCAGTACTTC | CASSFGGTETQYF | TRBJ2-5 | NA | NA | TRBV7-2
TGTGCCAGCAGTTACTTAGAAGCTTTCTTT | CASSYLEAFF | TRBJ1-1 | NA | NA | TRBV6-6
TGCGCCAGCAGCCAAGCGGGGCCGGGACAGATGCTTGAAGAGACCCAGTACTTC | CASSQAGPGQMLEETQYF | TRBJ2-5 | TRBD1 | NA | TRBV4-1
TGTGCCAGCAGTTTATCTGGGGCCCTAACCTACGAGCAGTACTTC | CASSLSGALTYEQYF | TRBJ2-7 | NA | few | TRBV27